This T cell receptor (beta chain) stems from a study of T-cell memory formation after mild COVID-19. For the study at large: Largely, the TCR clusters proved donor specific. Study results and limitations: Clonal second-wave expansions that peaked on day 37 had unconfirmed SARS-CoV-2 specificity.

The authors produced TCR alpha and TCR beta cDNA libraries with sample barcodes and UMIs by 5'RACE using constant-segment primers. From the 5' RACE reads, TCRdb called clonotypes with MiXCR, one entry per CDR3 protein. The data contain about half a million distinct CDR3 sequences, over 15% of them seen just once; the ten biggest clones take up over 9%. This clonotype showed up just a few times. Its antigen is unknown. This CDR3 is 15 amino acids long. With 4 bases clipped from V and 0 bases from J, the junction kept 3 bases outside the gene matches. The receptor was derived from an adult woman who had mild COVID-19 (a few samples of this study predate the infection). Cell type and time point are not known. Sequenced: PBMCs or a T cell subset sorted from them (not recorded which). The chain couples TRBV12-3 or TRBV12-4 to TRBJ2-1; 7 positions agree with TRBD2. CDR3 in amino acids: CASSSRGSSYNEQFF. The DNA for the CDR3 is TGTGCCAGCAGTTCCCGCGGGAGCTCCTACAATGAGCAGTTCTTC.